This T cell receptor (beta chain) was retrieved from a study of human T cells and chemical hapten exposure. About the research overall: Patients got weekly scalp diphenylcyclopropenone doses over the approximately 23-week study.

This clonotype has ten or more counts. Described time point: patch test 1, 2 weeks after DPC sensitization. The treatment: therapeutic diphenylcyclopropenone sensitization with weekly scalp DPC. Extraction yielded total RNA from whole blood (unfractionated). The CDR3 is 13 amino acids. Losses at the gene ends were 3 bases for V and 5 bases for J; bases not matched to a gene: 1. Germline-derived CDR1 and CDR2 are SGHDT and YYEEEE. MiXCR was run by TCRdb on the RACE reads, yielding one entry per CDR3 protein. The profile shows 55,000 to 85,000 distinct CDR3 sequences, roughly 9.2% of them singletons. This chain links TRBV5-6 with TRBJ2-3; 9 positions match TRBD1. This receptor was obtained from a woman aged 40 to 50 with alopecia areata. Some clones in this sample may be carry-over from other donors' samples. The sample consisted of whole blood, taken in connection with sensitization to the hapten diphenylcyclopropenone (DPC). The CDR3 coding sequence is TGTGCCAGCAGCTGGGACAGGGAAGATACGCAGTATTTT. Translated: CASSWDREDTQYF.